Below, 30 T cell receptor beta chains from the same sample are listed, as sequenced in a study of shared clonotypes between healthy human individuals (dated by TCRdb to the early 2020s). The library was built by means of the immunoSEQ multiplex PCR assay. The table comes from immuneACCESS by way of TCRdb, which keeps in-frame sequences with V and J called. Part of the clones is missing from these tables; in studies checked, under half for an unresolved V gene and the rest for unknown reasons. This sample has roughly 1,500,000 clones in its table, and approximately 98.5% of those were observed once. The biggest ten clones account for 0.36% of the sample. Source material: naive CD4+ T cells sorted from blood. Taken with the paper, the label for cell subset or site translates to: CD45RA+ positively selected. The receptors derive from a man aged 25-45 years in good health.

The chain uses TRBV9 and TRBJ1-3; D may be TRBD1 (6 bases). The CDR3 is 14 amino acids. Trimming took 3 bases from V and 4 from J, leaving 11 bases between them. Germline CDR1 is SGDLS and CDR2 is YYNGEE. CDR3 DNA sequence: TGTGCCAGCAGCGCCGGGACACCCGGAAACACCATATATTTT. It translates to CASSAGTPGNTIYF. The whole variable domain, remainder taken from reference TRBV9 and TRBJ1-3, is DSGVTQTPKHLITATGQRVTLRCSPRSGDLSVYWYQQSLDQGLQFLIQYYNGEERAKGNILERFSAQQFPDLHSELNLSSLELGDSALYFCASSAGTPGNTIYFGEGSWLTVV.

The V gene is TRBV27, the J gene TRBJ2-5; 7 bases match TRBD2. The germline CDR1 and CDR2 sequences are MNHEY and SMNVEV (reference sequence). After removal of 6 bases from V and 4 bases from J, the junction contained 5 bases not matched to a gene. CDR3 length: 13 residues. In DNA, the CDR3 is TGTGCCAGCAGGCGACTAGCCGGAGAGACCCAGTACTTC. Amino acid sequence: CASRRLAGETQYF.

The chain joins TRBV28 to TRBJ1-5; D is undetermined. Looked up from germline, CDR1 is MDHEN and CDR2 is SYDVKM. This CDR3 is 14 amino acids long. V was pared by 5 bases and J by 0 bases, with 8 bases between. The CDR3 region is CASSLQLSNQPQHF. CDR3 nucleotides: TGTGCCAGCAGTCTCCAACTTAGCAATCAGCCCCAGCATTTT.

The V gene is TRBV6-5, the J gene TRBJ2-1; D may be TRBD2 (6 bases). CDR1 is MNHEY, CDR2 SVGAGI, per germline. Trimming took 5 bases from V and 7 from J, leaving 9 bases between them. This CDR3 spans 12 amino acids. CDR3 residues: CASSDGGNEQFF. The CDR3 region has the DNA TGTGCCAGCAGTGACGGGGGAAATGAGCAGTTCTTC.

CDR3 amino acids: CATSERGGLAEAFF. The CDR3 nucleotides are TGTGCCACCAGCGAGCGCGGGGGGTTGGCTGAAGCTTTCTTT. The genes are TRBV15 and TRBJ1-1; tentative D call: TRBD1 (5 bases). Per germline, CDR1 LNHNV and CDR2 YYDKDF (reference sequence). Trimming removed 5 bases at V and 6 bases at J, with 16 bases between. The CDR3 length is 14 residues. Variable domain in full (rest from reference TRBV15 and TRBJ1-1): DAMVIQNPRYQVTQFGKPVTLSCSQTLNHNVMYWYQQKSSQAPKLLFHYYDKDFNNEADTPDNFQSRRPNTSFCFLDIRSPGLGDTAMYLCATSERGGLAEAFFGQGTRLTVV.

The genes are TRBV6-1 and TRBJ2-1, with 8 bases that match TRBD2. Germline V gene data show CDR1 as MNHNS and CDR2 as SASEGT. The CDR3 runs 15 residues. J gave up 8 bases and V 6 bases, and 12 bases lay outside the gene matches. This CDR3 is CASSPPGLVFYEQFF. CDR3 sequence (DNA): TGTGCCAGCAGCCCCCCGGGACTAGTTTTTTATGAGCAGTTCTTC.

The chain's CDR3 is CASSVSSGRAVFDEQFF. The CDR3, as DNA: TGTGCCAGCAGTGTGTCTAGCGGGAGGGCCGTCTTTGATGAGCAGTTCTTC. V and J are TRBV6-4 and TRBJ2-1; 12 nucleotides align to TRBD2. CDR1 and CDR2 (germline): MRHNA, SNTAGT. This CDR3 spans 17 amino acids. V lost 4 bases and J lost 8; bases outside the gene matches: 12.

The J gene is TRBJ2-2, the V gene TRBV2, with D unresolved. Germline V lookup: CDR1 SNHLY, CDR2 FYNNEI. Trimming removed 5 bases from V and 0 bases from J, with 13 bases in between. CDR3 length: 16 residues. As DNA, the CDR3 is TGTGCCAGCAGTTACGCCAGGCGCACGAACACCGGGGAGCTGTTTTTT. Translating gives CASSYARRTNTGELFF.

On this clone: Other DNA sequences in this sample translate to the same CDR3. This chain joins TRBV18 and TRBJ1-1; possible D gene TRBD1, 6 bases. The germline V gene encodes CDR1 KGHSH and CDR2 LQKENI. V was shortened by 0 bases and J by 2 bases, with 10 bases between the two germline ends. This CDR3 has 15 amino acids. The CDR3 nucleotides read TGTGCCAGCTCACCACCGGGACACCTTAACACTGAAGCTTTCTTT. This sequence encodes CASSPPGHLNTEAFF. Using reference TRBV18 and TRBJ1-1 for the parts outside the CDR3, the full variable domain is NAGVMQNPRHLVRRRGQEARLRCSPMKGHSHVYWYRQLPEEGLKFMVYLQKENIIDESGMPKERFSAEFPKEGPSILRIQQVVRGDSAAYFCASSPPGHLNTEAFFGQGTRLTVV.

The chain is built from TRBV7-3 and TRBJ2-7; D might be TRBD1 (7 bases). Germline V gene data show CDR1 as SGHTA and CDR2 as FQGTGA. Trimming left V 2 bases short and J 3 bases short, with 8 bases between. There are 13 residues in the CDR3. This chain's CDR3 is CASSLQGGYEQYF. The CDR3 bases are TGTGCCAGCAGCTTACAGGGGGGCTACGAGCAGTACTTC. Complete variable domain (other parts from reference TRBV7-3 and TRBJ2-7): GAGVSQTPSNKVTEKGKYVELRCDPISGHTALYWYRQSLGQGPEFLIYFQGTGAADDSGLPNDRFFAVRPEGSVSTLKIQRTERGDSAVYLCASSLQGGYEQYFGPGTRLTVT.

The V gene is TRBV5-4, the J gene TRBJ1-2, with 8 bases lining up with TRBD1. J lost 10 bases, V lost 3 bases, and 8 bases had no gene match. CDR3 length: 13 amino acids. Germline CDR1 SGHNT, CDR2 YYREEE (reference sequence). The CDR3: CASSSTGARDYTF. The DNA of the CDR3 is TGTGCCAGCAGCTCGACAGGGGCCAGGGACTACACCTTC.

The gene calls are TRBV30 and TRBJ2-7; 7 bases match TRBD2. CDR3 size: 17 residues. Trimming cost V 6 bases and J 2 bases; bases outside gene matches: 19. Germline V gene lookup returns CDR1 GTSNPN and CDR2 SVGIG (reference sequence). This chain's CDR3 is CACSTSRTGGTPYEQYF. As DNA, the CDR3 is TGTGCCTGCTCCACCTCAAGAACGGGAGGAACCCCCTACGAGCAGTACTTC.

This chain uses TRBV19 with TRBJ2-3; possibly TRBD2 for D (6 bases). The V and J ends lost 4 bases and 0 bases respectively, with 14 bases between them. This CDR3 contains 16 residues. The germline CDR1 and CDR2 sequences are LNHDA and SQIVND (reference sequence). CDR3 DNA sequence: TGTGCCAGTAGTAACCCTAGCGCGACTAGCACAGATACGCAGTATTTT. Its protein is CASSNPSATSTDTQYF. Full variable domain (remainder filled in from reference TRBV19 and TRBJ2-3): DGGITQSPKYLFRKEGQNVTLSCEQNLNHDAMYWYRQDPGQGLRLIYYSQIVNDFQKGDIAEGYSVSREKKESFPLTVTSAQKNPTAFYLCASSNPSATSTDTQYFGPGTRLTVL.

This clone was picked up one time. The chain couples TRBV7-2 to TRBJ1-5; D gene ambiguous. Trimming took 5 bases from V and 2 from J, leaving 7 bases between them. The CDR3 is 13 residues long. Germline V gene lookup returns CDR1 SGHTA and CDR2 FQGNSA. The CDR3 DNA reads as TGTGCCAGCAGCCTATACGGCAATCAGCCCCAGCATTTT. It codes for CASSLYGNQPQHF. Full variable domain (outside the CDR3, taken from reference TRBV7-2 and TRBJ1-5): GAGVSQSPSNKVTEKGKDVELRCDPISGHTALYWYRQSLGQGLEFLIYFQGNSAPDKSGLPSDRFSAERTGGSVSTLTIQRTQQEDSAVYLCASSLYGNQPQHFGDGTRLSIL.

The rearrangement joins TRBV27 to TRBJ2-7, with no clear D. The V end was cut by 3 bases, the J end by 0 bases, with 12 bases between. The CDR3 consists of 15 residues. CDR1 MNHEY and CDR2 SMNVEV come from the germline V gene (reference sequence). The CDR3 bases are TGTGCCAGCAGTTTCAGTTCCAGAGCCTCCTACGAGCAGTACTTC. Amino acids: CASSFSSRASYEQYF.

The chain couples TRBV9 to TRBJ2-7, with TRBD1 matching 9 bases. The CDR3 sequence is 16 residues long. Germline V gene sequence: CDR1 SGDLS, CDR2 YYNGEE. The V and J ends lost 3 bases and 3 bases, in that order; junction bases with no gene match: 10. CDR3 protein: CASSDSPDRGIYEQYF. The CDR3 DNA is TGTGCCAGCAGCGACTCCCCGGACAGGGGAATCTACGAGCAGTACTTC.

For this clone: Other DNA sequences within the sample encode an identical CDR3. The genes are TRBV11-2 and TRBJ2-7, with D maybe TRBD2 (5 bases). Trimming took 5 bases from V and 2 from J, leaving 13 bases between them. The germline gives CDR1 SGHAT, CDR2 FQNNGV. The CDR3 sequence is 14 residues long. The chain's CDR3 is CASSLDGGPYEQYF. The DNA of the CDR3 is TGTGCCAGCAGCCTGGACGGAGGACCCTACGAGCAGTACTTC.

The gene calls are TRBV5-1 and TRBJ2-2, with 7 nucleotides matching TRBD1. Germline values: CDR1 SGHRS, CDR2 YFSETQ. The CDR3 length is 16 residues. J lost 4 bases, V lost 1 base, and 7 bases had no gene match. CDR3 loop: CASSLRATGFTGELFF. CDR3 DNA: TGCGCCAGCAGCTTGAGGGCGACAGGGTTCACCGGGGAGCTGTTTTTT.

This chain uses TRBV11-3 with TRBJ2-1, with no clear D. CDR1 and CDR2 (germline): SGHNT, YENEEA. The germline V and J ends were trimmed by 7 bases and 0 bases, with 10 bases remaining between them. The CDR3 sequence is 14 residues long. The CDR3 nucleotides are TGTGCCAGCACCCTAGATAGCTCCTACAATGAGCAGTTCTTC. Translation: CASTLDSSYNEQFF.

The V and J genes are TRBV6-1 and TRBJ1-5; D may be TRBD1 (5 bases). CDR3 length equals 16 residues. Germline assignment: CDR1 MNHNS and CDR2 SASEGT. Trimming removed 0 bases at V and 0 bases at J, with 9 bases between. The CDR3 nucleotides are TGTGCCAGCAGTGAAGCAGGGGCTTATAGCAATCAGCCCCAGCATTTT. Its translation: CASSEAGAYSNQPQHF.

The J gene is TRBJ1-5, the V gene TRBV6-5, with 7 bases identical to TRBD1. This CDR3 is 15 amino acids long. The germline CDR1 and CDR2 sequences are MNHEY and SVGAGI. The V gene end was trimmed by 7 bases and the J gene end by 3 bases; junction bases not matched to a gene: 9. The CDR3 here is CASKRDSIANQPQHF. CDR3 nucleotides: TGTGCCAGCAAAAGGGACAGTATTGCCAATCAGCCCCAGCATTTT.

The chain couples TRBV9 to TRBJ2-1; 8 bases align to TRBD2. From germline, CDR1 is SGDLS and CDR2 YYNGEE. This CDR3 is 15 amino acids long. V gave up 3 bases and J gave up 2 bases; unmatched junction bases: 4. CDR3 DNA sequence: TGTGCCAGCAGCGGTAGCGGGATCCCCTACAATGAGCAGTTCTTC. This translates into CASSGSGIPYNEQFF.

The J gene is TRBJ2-1, the V gene TRBV9; 7 bases line up with TRBD2. V was clipped by 4 bases and J by 1 base; unmatched bases: 8. The CDR3 runs 16 residues. CDR1 SGDLS and CDR2 YYNGEE come from the germline V gene. CDR3 loop: CASSIRLAPSYNEQFF. The DNA of the CDR3 is TGTGCCAGCAGCATCAGACTAGCACCTTCCTACAATGAGCAGTTCTTC.

V gene TRBV5-1 combines with J gene TRBJ1-2, with D unclear. Germline loops: CDR1 SGHRS, CDR2 YFSETQ. This CDR3 has 12 residues. Trimming pared 2 bases from V and 6 bases from J, leaving 8 bases between. The CDR3 DNA reads TGCGCCAGCAGCTTCAGTGAGGATGGCTACACCTTC. It specifies CASSFSEDGYTF.

The chain carries TRBV6-1 and TRBJ2-7; TRBD2 agrees at 8 bases. The CDR3 spans 14 residues. Per germline, CDR1 MNHNS and CDR2 SASEGT. The J segment lost 2 bases and the V segment lost 1 base, leaving 1 base of the junction unmatched. DNA for the CDR3: TGTGCCAGCAGTGAAGTTAGCGGGGCCTACGAGCAGTACTTC. This sequence encodes CASSEVSGAYEQYF.

V gene TRBV11-2 combines with J gene TRBJ1-2; the D is unclear. The CDR3 runs to 14 residues. Germline V gives CDR1 SGHAT, CDR2 FQNNGV. Trimming cost V 5 bases and J 2 bases, with 12 bases left between them. CDR3 in DNA: TGTGCCAGCAGCCGAGGACGGTTAAACTATGGCTACACCTTC. Protein product: CASSRGRLNYGYTF.

This sequence joins TRBV18 and TRBJ2-4, with TRBD2 matching over 8 bases. In germline, CDR1 is KGHSH, CDR2 LQKENI. The ends lost 5 bases at V and 9 bases at J; junction bases unmatched: 18. The CDR3 spans 17 residues. The CDR3 is CASSATSTSGTQGIQYF. In DNA, the CDR3 is TGTGCCAGCTCAGCCACGAGTACTAGCGGAACCCAGGGCATTCAGTACTTC.

The rearrangement uses TRBV6-1 and TRBJ1-1; no clear D. Trimming stripped 1 base from V and 7 bases from J, with 13 bases between. The CDR3 totals 14 residues. The germline gives CDR1 MNHNS, CDR2 SASEGT. CDR3 coding DNA: TGTGCCAGCAGTGAAGTCAAGGCCCAAAGTGAAGCTTTCTTT. Amino acids: CASSEVKAQSEAFF.

This rearrangement joins TRBV7-9 to TRBJ2-7; 10 bases line up with TRBD1. The CDR3 sequence is 14 residues long. Germline CDR1 SEHNR, CDR2 FQNEAQ (reference sequence). V dropped 6 bases and J dropped 6; count of bases not matched to a gene: 8. The CDR3 DNA sequence: TGTGCCAGCAGGACCGGGACAGGGGACGCCGAGCAGTACTTC. Translated, it gives CASRTGTGDAEQYF.

The chain recombines TRBV5-1 with TRBJ1-4; 9 nucleotides match TRBD1. CDR3 length equals 13 residues. CDR1 and CDR2 from the germline V gene are SGHRS and YFSETQ. Trimming took 6 bases from V and 8 from J; bases not matched to a gene: 5. The chain's CDR3 is CASKDRGGEKLFF. The CDR3 nucleotides read TGCGCCAGCAAGGACAGGGGAGGGGAAAAACTGTTTTTT.